Presented here are 10 T cell receptor delta chains from one specimen sequenced in a study of delta chain sequences of gamma delta T cells. TCRdb re-processed the 5' RACE reads using CATT. The sample has approximately 1,000 delta-chain clones; 15% to 20% are singletons. Sequencing input: either unsorted cells or a sorted T cell fraction (not recorded which). Every receptor here comes from a human donor in good health.

Turning to this clone: Just one base apart from a much larger clone, this may be a read error. The chain has TRDV2 and TRDJ1; a possible D gene is TRDD3 (6 bases). Here the J gene was assigned by germline matching of the DNA, as TCRdb has none. Germline-derived CDR1 and CDR2 are GEAIGNYY and EKD. The CDR3 is 15 amino acids. CDR3 nucleotides: TGTGCCCGTGACTTCTTGCTGGGGTACACCGATAAACTCATCTTT. This encodes CARDFLLGYTDKLIF.

This clone was recorded a few times. For this DNA, TCRdb reports the protein of a much larger clone, which diverges at residue 13, most likely from a read error; the protein presented here is translated directly from the DNA. This chain joins TRDV2 and TRDJ1; 12 bases are a match to TRDD3. The length of the CDR3 is 18 residues. From germline, CDR1 is GEAIGNYY and CDR2 EKD. With 3 bases clipped from V and 3 bases from J, the junction kept 13 bases outside the gene matches. The CDR3 coding sequence is TGTGCCTGTGACCCACTATTACTGGGGGATACATCGGCCGATAAACTCATCTTT. This sequence encodes CACDPLLLGDTSADKLIF.

The J gene is given as TRDJ3, and the V gene is not called; the DNA was not used to check the table's D call, TRDD3. The CDR3 contains 28 residues. The chain's CDR3 is CSGINAECCAIFSWGVIMCSWDTRQMFF. As DNA, the CDR3 is TGCAGTGGTATCAACGCAGAGTGTTGTGCCATCTTTTCTTGGGGGGTCATAATGTGCTCCTGGGACACCCGACAGATGTTTTTC.

Points on this clone: For this DNA, TCRdb reports the protein of a much larger clone, which diverges at residue 10, most likely from a read error; the protein presented here is translated directly from the DNA. The J gene is given as TRDJ4, and the V gene is not called; the table assigns TRDD3, which was not confirmed against the DNA. The CDR3 extends over 17 amino acids. The CDR3 spells CARIASWGRWGIKTLIF. Here the CDR3 DNA reads TGCGCTCGAATTGCCTCTTGGGGGAGGTGGGGGATAAAGACCCTGATCTTT.

In this sample, this clone turned up a few times. TCRdb records a much larger clone's protein for this DNA, with a difference at residue 12 that likely arises from a read error; the protein given is the translation of the DNA. The chain joins TRDV2 to TRDJ3; maybe TRDD3 (5 bases). The CDR3 is 18 residues long. CDR1 GEAIGNYY and CDR2 EKD come from the germline V gene. The CDR3 region is CACDPTGASSWNTRQMFF. CDR3 coding DNA: TGTGCCTGTGACCCAACTGGCGCTAGCTCCTGGAACACCCGACAGATGTTTTTC.

The V gene is TRDV2, the J gene TRDJ1; 8 bases are a match to TRDD3. TCRdb leaves out the J gene; it was filled in here by matching the DNA to germline. The length of the CDR3 is 19 residues. V shed 3 bases and J 3 bases; nucleotides not matched to a gene: 20. Germline CDR1 is GEAIGNYY and CDR2 is EKD. The CDR3 loop reads CACDEIMGDDDGFADKLIF. The DNA for the CDR3 is TGTGCCTGTGACGAGATAATGGGGGATGACGACGGGTTTGCCGATAAACTCATCTTT.

The J gene is TRDJ3, while no V gene call was made; the tabulated D call, TRDD3, remains unverified against the DNA. The CDR3 covers 18 residues. CDR3 bases: TGTGCCATCTTTTCTTGGGGGGTCAGCTCCTGGGACACCCGACAGATGTTTTTC. As protein: CAIFSWGVSSWDTRQMFF.

This clone rates as medium-sized (0.01 to 0.1%). The chain joins TRDV2 to TRDJ1, with D perhaps TRDD3 (5 bases). The ends were cut back, 0 bases at V and 0 bases at J, with 16 bases in the middle. CDR1 and CDR2 (germline): GEAIGNYY, EKD. This CDR3 is built from 17 residues. Here the CDR3 DNA reads TGTGCCTGTGACACCTGGGGACAAGAGGGGTACACCGATAAACTCATCTTT. Protein product: CACDTWGQEGYTDKLIF.

Regarding this clone: This likely stems from a read error, as it lies one base from a far larger clone. This rearrangement joins TRDV2 to TRDJ1; 8 nucleotides agree with TRDD3. TCRdb does not report a J gene; here it was assigned by matching the DNA to germline references. Germline V gives CDR1 GEAIGNYY, CDR2 EKD. The CDR3 runs to 14 residues. Trimming cost V 1 base and J 4 bases; bases outside gene matches: 4. Here the CDR3 DNA reads TGTGCCTGTGACACTCTGGGGGAAAGCGATAAACTCATCTTT. This codes for CACDTLGESDKLIF.

This clone has more than one count but fewer than ten. The protein held in TCRdb is that of a much larger clone and does not match this DNA's translation at residue 8, likely because of a read error; the protein shown is translated from the DNA. V is TRDV2 and J is TRDJ1; D unresolved. Germline assignment: CDR1 GEAIGNYY and CDR2 EKD. Deletions cut 3 bases from V and 0 bases from J, with 22 bases between. CDR3 length: 18 residues. The CDR3 DNA reads as TGTGCCTGTGACTCCGTGCTGGAGAACCTCAAGTACACCGATAAACTCATCTTT. It specifies CACDSVLENLKYTDKLIF.